The clone carrying this TCR beta chain was picked up many times. Its antigen remains unknown. These data are taken from a study of early T cells in non-severe SARS-CoV-2 infection. Study results and caveats: CD4 and private specificities were missed by VDJdb matching, which favored anti-spike CD8 responses.

The TCR library protocol was used to attach unique molecular identifiers. These identifiers were attached to individual cDNA molecules. TCRdb processed the 5' RACE reads anew with MiXCR; each CDR3 protein has one entry. The data show 95,000 to 110,000 distinct CDR3 sequences, 11% seen once. From germline, CDR1 is LGHDT and CDR2 YNNKEL (reference sequence). The CDR3 totals 13 residues. Trimming shortened V by 1 base and J by 6 bases, and 7 bases separated the two germline ends. The material sequenced was whole blood. The receptor was derived from an adult who was a healthcare worker with PCR-confirmed SARS-CoV-2 infection or an uninfected control (not recorded which). The chain recombines TRBV3-1 with TRBJ1-5; D ambiguous. As DNA, the CDR3 is TGTGCCAGCAGCCAAGCGGTCGGTCAGCCCCAGCATTTT. The encoded protein is CASSQAVGQPQHF.